The clone carrying this T cell receptor (beta chain) has a handful of counts. Treatment reported: approximately 18 received Ad26.COV2.S at low or high dose, single or two shots; about five received placebo; per-sample allocation not given. All samples were drawn on day 63, counting from the first vaccine or placebo injection. Vaccination used an Ad26 vector expressing Wuhan-strain SARS-CoV-2 spike. Data came from immunoSEQ multiplex PCR; TCRdb stores just in-frame clones and leaves some out. Of about 350,000 clones in the sample, roughly 90% were seen once. This entry comes from a study of Ad26.COV2.S vaccination and SARS-CoV-2 variants. Sequenced material: peripheral blood, taken in a trial of Ad26.COV2.S vaccine versus placebo. This clonotype was obtained from a person between 18 and 65 years old who received the Ad26.COV2.S COVID-19 vaccine or a placebo.

CDR3 coding DNA: TGTGCCAGCAGTCGTCTAGGGGACTCCTACAATGAGCAGTTCTTC. Its protein is CASSRLGDSYNEQFF. The chain employs TRBV27 and TRBJ2-1, with D possibly being TRBD1 (5 bases). The germline V gene has CDR1 MNHEY and CDR2 SMNVEV (reference sequence). Trimming left V 5 bases short and J 0 bases short, with 11 bases between. The CDR3 consists of 15 residues.